This is a list of T cell receptor beta chains from one sample in a study of T cell responses to AZD1222 COVID-19 vaccine. TCRdb's table, derived via immunoSEQ multiplex PCR, lists solely in-frame clones and lacks some. Altogether 70,000 to 95,000 clones are present, about nine tenths being singletons, with the ten largest covering over 1.2%. The source was peripheral blood, collected 28 days after the second AZD1222 dose. The receptors derive from an adult who received the AZD1222 COVID-19 vaccine. Each CDR3 is given with its conserved first and last residue. Each record gives: D gene, J gene, V gene, clone size, CDR3 protein, CDR3 DNA. A D gene is named only where the DNA matches it firmly. Part of the rows lack a size; the others show once, few, many or a class for expanded clones.

d_call: NA; j_call: TRBJ1-1; v_call: TRBV7-2; clone_size: NA; cdr3_aa: CASSPVGGNTEAFF; cdr3_nt: TGTGCCAGCAGCCCCGTGGGGGGGAACACTGAAGCTTTCTTT
d_call: NA; j_call: TRBJ1-4; v_call: TRBV28; clone_size: NA; cdr3_aa: CATVPRTSYNEKLFF; cdr3_nt: TGTGCCACTGTACCTAGGACATCCTACAATGAAAAACTGTTTTTT
d_call: NA; j_call: TRBJ1-1; v_call: TRBV21-1; clone_size: once; cdr3_aa: CASRWDSLCAFF; cdr3_nt: TGTGCCAGCAGGTGGGACAGTTTATGTGCTTTCTTT
d_call: NA; j_call: TRBJ2-1; v_call: TRBV4-1; clone_size: NA; cdr3_aa: CASSQGQGPYNEQFF; cdr3_nt: TGCGCCAGCAGCCAAGGGCAGGGCCCGTACAATGAGCAGTTCTTC
d_call: TRBD1; j_call: TRBJ1-3; v_call: TRBV27; clone_size: NA; cdr3_aa: CASSRTGDSGNTIYF; cdr3_nt: TGTGCCAGCAGTCGGACAGGGGACTCTGGAAACACCATATATTTT
d_call: TRBD1; j_call: TRBJ1-2; v_call: TRBV7-2; clone_size: NA; cdr3_aa: CASSLDQGATRYYGYTF; cdr3_nt: TGTGCCAGCAGCTTAGATCAGGGGGCGACTAGGTACTATGGCTACACCTTC
d_call: TRBD2; j_call: TRBJ2-7; v_call: TRBV5-6; clone_size: NA; cdr3_aa: CASSLTAGLSYEQYF; cdr3_nt: TGTGCCAGCAGCTTGACAGCGGGGCTCTCCTACGAGCAGTACTTC
d_call: NA; j_call: TRBJ2-7; v_call: TRBV28; clone_size: NA; cdr3_aa: CASSLTVHEQYF; cdr3_nt: TGTGCCAGCAGTTTAACGGTACACGAGCAGTACTTC
d_call: NA; j_call: TRBJ1-5; v_call: TRBV7-9; clone_size: NA; cdr3_aa: CASSPTGRPQHF; cdr3_nt: TGTGCCAGCAGCCCCACCGGCAGGCCCCAGCATTTT
d_call: NA; j_call: TRBJ2-3; v_call: TRBV6-2/TRBV6-3; clone_size: NA; cdr3_aa: CASSRGGTFGDTQYF; cdr3_nt: TGTGCCAGCAGTCGGGGAGGGACATTCGGAGATACGCAGTATTTT
d_call: NA; j_call: TRBJ1-1; v_call: TRBV30; clone_size: NA; cdr3_aa: CAWISLRGGTEAFF; cdr3_nt: TGTGCCTGGATTTCCCTCAGGGGAGGAACTGAAGCTTTCTTT
d_call: TRBD1; j_call: TRBJ2-3; v_call: TRBV5-4; clone_size: once; cdr3_aa: CASSPGQGADTQYF; cdr3_nt: TGTGCCAGCAGCCCCGGACAGGGCGCAGATACGCAGTATTTT
d_call: NA; j_call: TRBJ2-3; v_call: TRBV11-2; clone_size: NA; cdr3_aa: CASSSNSDTQYF; cdr3_nt: TGTGCCAGCAGCTCCAACTCAGATACGCAGTATTTT
d_call: TRBD2; j_call: TRBJ2-1; v_call: TRBV18; clone_size: NA; cdr3_aa: CASSPAASGGSEQFF; cdr3_nt: TGTGCCAGCTCACCAGCGGCTAGCGGTGGGAGTGAGCAGTTCTTC
d_call: NA; j_call: TRBJ2-7; v_call: TRBV6-2/TRBV6-3; clone_size: NA; cdr3_aa: CASSRGTPGYEQYF; cdr3_nt: TGTGCCAGCAGTCGAGGGACTCCCGGGTACGAGCAGTACTTC
d_call: TRBD1; j_call: TRBJ1-1; v_call: TRBV2; clone_size: NA; cdr3_aa: CASRDRRRTEAFF; cdr3_nt: TGTGCCAGCAGGGACAGGAGGCGAACTGAAGCTTTCTTT
d_call: NA; j_call: TRBJ1-1; v_call: TRBV5-8; clone_size: NA; cdr3_aa: CASSWERTEAFF; cdr3_nt: TGTGCCAGCAGCTGGGAGCGTACTGAAGCTTTCTTT
d_call: NA; j_call: TRBJ1-2; v_call: TRBV29-1; clone_size: NA; cdr3_aa: CSVDVAADNYGYTF; cdr3_nt: TGCAGCGTTGACGTGGCAGCAGATAACTATGGCTACACCTTC
d_call: NA; j_call: TRBJ2-1; v_call: TRBV7-8; clone_size: NA; cdr3_aa: CASSSPPRDNEQFF; cdr3_nt: TGTGCCAGCAGCTCACCACCGAGGGACAATGAGCAGTTCTTC
d_call: NA; j_call: TRBJ2-2; v_call: TRBV12-3/TRBV12-4; clone_size: NA; cdr3_aa: CASSLTNSGELFF; cdr3_nt: TGTGCCAGCAGTTTAACGAATTCGGGGGAGCTGTTTTTT
d_call: NA; j_call: TRBJ2-7; v_call: TRBV7-9; clone_size: once; cdr3_aa: CASSPYVTTYEQYF; cdr3_nt: TGTGCCAGCAGCCCTTACGTGACAACCTACGAGCAGTACTTC
d_call: NA; j_call: TRBJ2-3; v_call: TRBV13; clone_size: NA; cdr3_aa: CASRRTNTQYF; cdr3_nt: TGTGCCAGCAGACGGACTAATACGCAGTATTTT
d_call: NA; j_call: TRBJ2-2; v_call: TRBV6-5; clone_size: NA; cdr3_aa: CASSYDTPRGELFF; cdr3_nt: TGTGCCAGCAGTTACGACACCCCAAGGGGGGAGCTGTTTTTT
d_call: TRBD1; j_call: TRBJ2-1; v_call: TRBV5-1; clone_size: NA; cdr3_aa: CASSSGQGDEQFF; cdr3_nt: TGCGCCAGCAGCTCGGGACAGGGGGACGAGCAGTTCTTC
d_call: NA; j_call: TRBJ1-5; v_call: TRBV2; clone_size: NA; cdr3_aa: CASKRQGNQPQHF; cdr3_nt: TGTGCCAGCAAACGTCAGGGCAATCAGCCCCAGCATTTT
d_call: TRBD1; j_call: TRBJ2-1; v_call: TRBV20-1; clone_size: NA; cdr3_aa: CSASRGQGLEQFF; cdr3_nt: TGCAGTGCTAGTAGGGGACAGGGCTTGGAGCAGTTCTTC
d_call: NA; j_call: TRBJ2-6; v_call: TRBV5-5; clone_size: once; cdr3_aa: CASSLEWHSGANVLTF; cdr3_nt: TGTGCCAGCAGCTTGGAATGGCACTCTGGGGCCAACGTCCTGACTTTC
d_call: TRBD1; j_call: TRBJ1-2; v_call: TRBV28; clone_size: NA; cdr3_aa: CASRKTGGDGYTF; cdr3_nt: TGTGCCAGCAGGAAGACAGGGGGAGATGGCTACACCTTC
d_call: NA; j_call: TRBJ1-5; v_call: TRBV4-2; clone_size: NA; cdr3_aa: CASSQDPDQPQHF; cdr3_nt: TGTGCCAGCAGCCAAGATCCCGATCAGCCCCAGCATTTT
d_call: NA; j_call: TRBJ2-7; v_call: TRBV6-5; clone_size: NA; cdr3_aa: CASSYLGGYEQYF; cdr3_nt: TGTGCCAGCAGTTACTTGGGGGGCTACGAGCAGTACTTC
d_call: TRBD1; j_call: TRBJ2-5; v_call: TRBV4-1; clone_size: NA; cdr3_aa: CASSPGGRQGVETQYF; cdr3_nt: TGCGCCAGCAGCCCAGGTGGGAGACAGGGGGTCGAGACCCAGTACTTC
d_call: NA; j_call: TRBJ1-6; v_call: TRBV6-5; clone_size: NA; cdr3_aa: CASSYSWNSPLHF; cdr3_nt: TGTGCCAGCAGTTACTCGTGGAATTCACCCCTCCACTTT
d_call: TRBD1; j_call: TRBJ2-4; v_call: TRBV9; clone_size: NA; cdr3_aa: CASSETGAENIQYF; cdr3_nt: TGTGCCAGCAGCGAAACAGGGGCGGAAAACATTCAGTACTTC
d_call: TRBD1; j_call: TRBJ2-5; v_call: TRBV6-2/TRBV6-3; clone_size: NA; cdr3_aa: CASSYQTGAQETQYF; cdr3_nt: TGTGCCAGCAGTTACCAAACAGGGGCCCAAGAGACCCAGTACTTC
d_call: NA; j_call: TRBJ2-7; v_call: TRBV9; clone_size: NA; cdr3_aa: CASSHISSDEQYF; cdr3_nt: TGTGCCAGCAGCCATATTTCTTCAGACGAGCAGTACTTC
d_call: NA; j_call: TRBJ2-2; v_call: TRBV7-2; clone_size: NA; cdr3_aa: CASSFRGATRDTGELFF; cdr3_nt: TGTGCCAGCAGCTTTCGGGGGGCGACAAGGGACACCGGGGAGCTGTTTTTT
d_call: NA; j_call: TRBJ2-7; v_call: TRBV15; clone_size: NA; cdr3_aa: CATSRDTDRSEQYF; cdr3_nt: TGTGCCACCAGCAGAGATACCGACCGCAGCGAGCAGTACTTC
d_call: TRBD1; j_call: TRBJ1-1; v_call: TRBV19; clone_size: NA; cdr3_aa: CASSPRTGGAEAFF; cdr3_nt: TGTGCCAGTAGTCCCAGGACAGGGGGGGCTGAAGCTTTCTTT
d_call: TRBD2; j_call: TRBJ2-3; v_call: TRBV4-3; clone_size: NA; cdr3_aa: CASSQLITSGSDTQYF; cdr3_nt: TGCGCCAGCAGCCAATTAATAACTAGCGGTTCAGATACGCAGTATTTT
d_call: NA; j_call: TRBJ2-5; v_call: TRBV7-8; clone_size: NA; cdr3_aa: CASTIGTSQYQETQYF; cdr3_nt: TGTGCCAGCACAATCGGGACGAGCCAGTACCAAGAGACCCAGTACTTC
d_call: TRBD1; j_call: TRBJ1-6; v_call: TRBV5-8; clone_size: NA; cdr3_aa: CASSSTGGNSPLHF; cdr3_nt: TGTGCCAGCAGCTCTACAGGGGGCAATTCACCCCTCCACTTT
d_call: NA; j_call: TRBJ1-5; v_call: TRBV6-5; clone_size: NA; cdr3_aa: CASSYGASNQPQHF; cdr3_nt: TGTGCCAGCAGTTACGGGGCTAGCAATCAGCCCCAGCATTTT
d_call: NA; j_call: TRBJ2-2; v_call: TRBV4-1; clone_size: few; cdr3_aa: CASSQVKGAGTGELFF; cdr3_nt: TGCGCCAGCAGCCAAGTGAAAGGGGCAGGCACCGGGGAGCTGTTTTTT
d_call: NA; j_call: TRBJ1-2; v_call: TRBV27; clone_size: few; cdr3_aa: CASRGDRSNYGYTF; cdr3_nt: TGTGCCAGCAGGGGAGACAGATCCAACTATGGCTACACCTTC